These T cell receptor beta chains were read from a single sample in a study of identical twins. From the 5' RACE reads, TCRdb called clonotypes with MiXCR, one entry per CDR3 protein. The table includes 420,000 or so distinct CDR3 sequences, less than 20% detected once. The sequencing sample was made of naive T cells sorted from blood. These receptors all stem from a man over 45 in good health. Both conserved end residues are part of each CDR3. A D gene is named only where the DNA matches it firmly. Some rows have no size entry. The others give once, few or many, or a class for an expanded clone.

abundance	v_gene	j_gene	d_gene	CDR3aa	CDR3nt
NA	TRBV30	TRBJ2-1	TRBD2	CAWQLAGVNDEQFF	TGTGCCTGGCAACTAGCGGGAGTTAACGATGAGCAGTTCTTC
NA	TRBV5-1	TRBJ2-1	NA	CASSLEQFSYNEQFF	TGCGCCAGCAGCTTGGAACAGTTCTCCTACAATGAGCAGTTCTTC
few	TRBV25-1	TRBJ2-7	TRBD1	CASSVRQGALHEQYF	TGTGCCAGCAGTGTTAGACAGGGGGCGCTCCACGAGCAGTACTTC
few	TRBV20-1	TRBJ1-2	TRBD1	CSGTGEANYGYTF	TGCAGTGGGACAGGGGAAGCTAACTATGGCTACACCTTC
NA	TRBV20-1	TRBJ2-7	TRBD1	CSARAEDRSYEQYF	TGCAGTGCTAGAGCCGAGGACAGGTCCTACGAGCAGTACTTC
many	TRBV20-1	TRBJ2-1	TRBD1	CSAGRAGGGGNEQFF	TGCAGTGCTGGAAGGGCAGGGGGCGGTGGAAATGAGCAGTTCTTC
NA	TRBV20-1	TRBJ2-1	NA	CSASGTGSDEQFF	TGCAGTGCTTCCGGAACAGGGTCAGATGAGCAGTTCTTC
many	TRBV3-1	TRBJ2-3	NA	CASSQGGSTDTQYF	TGTGCCAGCAGCCAGGGGGGTTCCACAGATACGCAGTATTTT
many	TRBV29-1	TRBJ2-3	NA	CSVEGGTDTQYF	TGCAGCGTTGAAGGGGGTACAGATACGCAGTATTTT
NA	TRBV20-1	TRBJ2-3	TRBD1	CSAPPSRGTQYF	TGCAGTGCCCCGCCATCCAGGGGGACGCAGTATTTT
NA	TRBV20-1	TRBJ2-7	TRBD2	CSAEPSGTSGTYEQYF	TGCAGTGCTGAACCCTCCGGGACTAGCGGAACCTACGAGCAGTACTTC
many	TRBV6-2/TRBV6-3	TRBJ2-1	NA	CASNRLYNEQFF	TGTGCCAGCAACCGACTGTACAATGAGCAGTTCTTC
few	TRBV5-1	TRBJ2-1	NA	CASSLAGLGYVNEQFF	TGCGCCAGCAGCTTGGCAGGGCTGGGCTATGTAAATGAGCAGTTCTTC
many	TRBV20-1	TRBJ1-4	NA	CSATRGLNEKLFF	TGCAGTGCTACCCGGGGCCTTAATGAAAAACTGTTTTTT
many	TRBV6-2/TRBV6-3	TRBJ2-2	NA	CASSPFGELFF	TGTGCCAGCAGCCCTTTTGGGGAGCTGTTTTTT
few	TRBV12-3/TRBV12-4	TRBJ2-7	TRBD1	CASSLGQGAVSYEQYF	TGTGCCAGCAGTCTTGGACAGGGGGCGGTATCCTACGAGCAGTACTTC
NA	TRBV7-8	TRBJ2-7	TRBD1	CASSLITGTGAYEQYF	TGTGCCAGCAGCTTGATTACCGGGACAGGAGCCTACGAGCAGTACTTC
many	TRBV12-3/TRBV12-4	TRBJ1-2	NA	CASSETANYGYTF	TGTGCCAGCAGTGAAACAGCTAACTATGGCTACACCTTC
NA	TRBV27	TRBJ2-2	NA	CASKNSRTGGELFF	TGTGCCAGCAAGAACTCCAGGACGGGCGGGGAGCTGTTTTTT
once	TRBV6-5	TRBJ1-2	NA	CASSYSGFYGYTF	TGTGCCAGCAGTTACTCAGGGTTTTATGGCTACACCTTC